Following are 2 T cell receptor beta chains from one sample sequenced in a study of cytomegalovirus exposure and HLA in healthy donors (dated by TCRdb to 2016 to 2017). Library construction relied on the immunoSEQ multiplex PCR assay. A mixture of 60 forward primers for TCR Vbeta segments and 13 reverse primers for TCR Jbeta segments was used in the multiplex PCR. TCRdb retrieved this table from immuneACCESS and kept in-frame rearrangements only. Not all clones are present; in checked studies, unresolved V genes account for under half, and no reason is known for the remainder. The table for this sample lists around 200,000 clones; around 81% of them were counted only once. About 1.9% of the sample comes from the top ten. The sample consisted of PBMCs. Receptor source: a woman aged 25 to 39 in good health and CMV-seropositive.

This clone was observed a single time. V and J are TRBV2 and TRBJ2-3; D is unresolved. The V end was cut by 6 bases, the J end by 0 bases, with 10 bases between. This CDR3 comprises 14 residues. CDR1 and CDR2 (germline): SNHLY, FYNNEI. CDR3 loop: CASSPNYSTDTQYF. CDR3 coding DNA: TGTGCCAGCAGCCCCAACTACAGCACAGATACGCAGTATTTT.

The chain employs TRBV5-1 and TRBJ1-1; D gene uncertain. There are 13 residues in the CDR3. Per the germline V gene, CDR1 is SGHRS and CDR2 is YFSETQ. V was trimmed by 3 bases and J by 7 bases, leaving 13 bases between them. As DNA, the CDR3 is TGCGCCAGCAGCTCATTGACTGACCTTGAAGCTTTCTTT. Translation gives CASSSLTDLEAFF.